The 17 T cell receptor beta chains below all came from one sample that was sequenced in a study of T cell repertoires in cytomegalovirus infection. In TCRdb, the reads were re-called with MiXCR into one record per CDR3 protein. The sample records approximately 500,000 distinct CDR3 sequences, approximately 11% being singletons. Sample: PBMCs. The receptors were gathered from a human donor in good health (CMV status not recorded). Some clones in this sample may be carry-over from other donors' samples.

This clonotype was found many times. CDR3 loop: CASSWRLGGMETQYF. DNA of the CDR3: TGTGCCAGCAGCTGGCGACTGGGGGGAATGGAGACCCAGTACTTC. The V gene is TRBV7-8, the J gene TRBJ2-5, with a possible D match to TRBD2 (6 bases). Germline V gives CDR1 SGHVS, CDR2 FQNEAQ. V lost 4 bases and J lost 5, with 17 bases in between. The CDR3 has 15 residues.

This clonotype came up many times. The gene calls are TRBV5-5 and TRBJ2-1; 9 bases line up with TRBD2. There are 19 residues in the CDR3. The V and J ends lost 0 bases and 0 bases, in that order; junction bases with no gene match: 10. Germline-derived CDR1 and CDR2 are SGHKS and YYEKEE (reference sequence). Written as DNA, the CDR3 is TGTGCCAGCAGCTTGGTGGTCGCGGGAGGGCCCGACTCCTACAATGAGCAGTTCTTC. Its protein is CASSLVVAGGPDSYNEQFF.

This clonotype appeared once. The rearrangement joins TRBV2 to TRBJ2-7; no clear D. The germline V gene has CDR1 SNHLY and CDR2 FYNNEI. This CDR3 is built from 15 residues. Between the trimmed V and J ends, which lost 0 bases and 0 bases, there was a span of 9 bases. CDR3 residues: CASSEAAVVSYEQYF. The CDR3 DNA is TGTGCCAGCAGTGAAGCTGCGGTGGTCTCCTACGAGCAGTACTTC.

This clonotype has just a few counts. The genes are TRBV5-4 and TRBJ1-1; D is undetermined. The V gene's germline CDR1 is SGHNT and CDR2 YYREEE (reference sequence). The CDR3 totals 15 residues. Between the trimmed V and J ends, which lost 0 bases and 0 bases, there was a span of 9 bases. The CDR3 DNA reads as TGTGCCAGCAGCTTGGACGGCGGTTTGAACACTGAAGCTTTCTTT. This codes for CASSLDGGLNTEAFF.

In its sample, this clonotype was seen many times. This chain joins TRBV12-5 and TRBJ1-2; D is ambiguous. Trimming shortened V by 6 bases and J by 1 base, and 9 bases separated the two germline ends. This CDR3 comprises 13 residues. CDR1 is LGHNT, CDR2 FRNRAP, per germline. CDR3 sequence (DNA): TGTGCTAGTGGCATACGGTTTAACTATGGCTACACCTTC. Protein product: CASGIRFNYGYTF.

This clonotype was recorded many times. V gene TRBV28 combines with J gene TRBJ2-5; D tentatively reads TRBD1 or TRBD2 (5 bases each). Deletions cut 6 bases from V and 7 bases from J, with 27 bases between. From germline, CDR1 is MDHEN and CDR2 SYDVKM. This CDR3 contains 17 residues. CDR3 sequence: CASRPGGVRDRLWTQYF. The CDR3 DNA sequence: TGTGCCAGCAGGCCAGGTGGGGTCAGGGACCGACTGTGGACCCAGTACTTC.

In this sample, this clonotype turned up many times. V and J are TRBV19 and TRBJ2-1; D is possibly TRBD1 (6 bases). This CDR3 is 15 amino acids long. Germline CDR1 reads LNHDA; CDR2 reads SQIVND (reference sequence). Deletions cut 3 bases from V and 4 bases from J, with 13 bases between. CDR3 nucleotides: TGTGCCAGTAGTATCCCCGGGGACATGTACAATGAGCAGTTCTTC. It encodes CASSIPGDMYNEQFF.

V usage is TRBV6-5 and J usage is TRBJ2-4; 12 nucleotides line up with TRBD1. This CDR3 is built from 17 residues. Germline CDR1 and CDR2: MNHEY and SVGAGI. The J segment lost 8 bases and the V segment lost 5 bases, leaving 13 bases of the junction unmatched. CDR3 protein: CASSLRPGQGARYIQYF. CDR3 in DNA: TGTGCCAGCAGTCTCCGCCCGGGACAGGGGGCAAGGTACATTCAGTACTTC.

This clonotype was detected many times. The chain couples TRBV28 to TRBJ1-5, with 7 bases lining up with TRBD1. The germline V gene has CDR1 MDHEN and CDR2 SYDVKM. V was pared by 7 bases and J by 5 bases, with 14 bases of the junction left unmatched. This CDR3 spans 16 amino acids. The CDR3 bases are TGTGCCAGCACCCCTGATCAGGGGGTCGGCCATCAGCCCCAGCATTTT. Its translation: CASTPDQGVGHQPQHF. Full variable domain (missing parts from reference TRBV28 and TRBJ1-5): DVKVTQSSRYLVKRTGEKVFLECVQDMDHENMFWYRQDPGLGLRLIYFSYDVKMKEKGDIPEGYSVSREKKERFSLILESASTNQTSMYLCASTPDQGVGHQPQHFGDGTRLSIL.

This clonotype was seen at least ten times. The V call is TRBV5-1, the J call TRBJ1-1; D gene ambiguous. The CDR3 has 15 amino acids. V lost 3 bases, J lost 1 base, and 13 bases lay in between. Germline-derived CDR1 and CDR2 are SGHRS and YFSETQ. Written as DNA, the CDR3 is TGCGCCAGCAGCTCCCCGCAAATGGGGAACACTGAAGCTTTCTTT. It yields the protein CASSSPQMGNTEAFF. Filled out from reference TRBV5-1 and TRBJ1-1, the complete variable domain reads KAGVTQTPRYLIKTRGQQVTLSCSPISGHRSVSWYQQTPGQGLQFLFEYFSETQRNKGNFPGRFSGRQFSNSRSEMNVSTLELGDSALYLCASSSPQMGNTEAFFGQGTRLTVV.

The V and J genes are TRBV29-1 and TRBJ2-1; D possibly corresponds to TRBD2 (5 bases). Germline V CDR1 and CDR2: SQVTM, ANQGSEA. This CDR3 is 13 amino acids long. The V end lost 6 bases, the J end lost 3 bases, and 12 bases lay between the germline ends. The CDR3 spells CSVSGRVYNEQFF. The CDR3 DNA reads as TGCAGCGTCAGCGGTAGGGTCTACAATGAGCAGTTCTTC.

This clonotype was recorded at least ten times. The V call is TRBV19, the J call TRBJ1-1; 7 nucleotides line up with TRBD1. The CDR3 spans 15 residues. CDR1 and CDR2 (germline): LNHDA, SQIVND (reference sequence). V lost 3 bases to trimming and J lost 0 bases; unmatched junction nucleotides: 4. The CDR3 coding sequence is TGTGCCAGTAGTATGGGACAGACCCTGAACACTGAAGCTTTCTTT. This gives the protein CASSMGQTLNTEAFF.

This clonotype came up many times. The genes are TRBV11-2 and TRBJ1-6, with TRBD1 matching 9 bases. With V trimmed by 3 bases and J by 8 bases, 8 bases remained unmatched. The CDR3 totals 16 residues. Germline V gene lookup returns CDR1 SGHAT and CDR2 FQNNGV. DNA of the CDR3: TGTGCCAGCAGCTTCGCCGAGGGACAGGGCCATTCACCCCTCCACTTT. This encodes CASSFAEGQGHSPLHF.

A few counts support this clonotype. The V gene is TRBV20-1, the J gene TRBJ2-1; tentatively, D is TRBD2 (7 bases). The CDR3 covers 15 residues. V lost 5 bases and J lost 3, with 17 bases in between. The germline CDR1 and CDR2 sequences are DFQATT and SNEGSKA (reference sequence). The CDR3 DNA sequence: TGCAGTGCTCTCGCGGGGGCTATCGTCTACAATGAGCAGTTCTTC. Encoded protein: CSALAGAIVYNEQFF.

This clonotype occurred many times. The V gene is TRBV12-3 or TRBV12-4, the J gene TRBJ1-2; the D gene is possibly TRBD1 (5 bases). The CDR3 has 13 amino acids. V was clipped by 2 bases and J by 8 bases, with 12 bases between them. The CDR3, as DNA: TGTGCCAGCAGTTTAAAAGGGAGGGACGGCTACACCTTC. Protein product: CASSLKGRDGYTF.

This clonotype was counted many times. The V and J genes are TRBV10-2 and TRBJ2-4, with 11 bases aligning to TRBD2. There are 16 residues in the CDR3. Germline V CDR1 and CDR2: WSHSY, SAAADI. V shed 6 bases and J 2 bases; nucleotides not matched to a gene: 6. CDR3 amino acids: CASSRSGGDPKNIQYF. The DNA of the CDR3 is TGCGCCAGCAGCCGTAGCGGGGGGGATCCCAAAAACATTCAGTACTTC.

This clonotype was picked up many times. The chain has TRBV11-3 and TRBJ2-3, with 7 bases aligning to TRBD2. In germline, CDR1 is SGHNT, CDR2 YENEEA. The CDR3 extends over 14 amino acids. The junction had 4 bases not matched to a gene; V was cut back by 4 bases and J by 3 bases. The CDR3 nucleotides read TGTGCCAGCAGCTGGGGGGGAGGAACAGATACGCAGTATTTT. Protein: CASSWGGGTDTQYF.